These 31 T cell receptor beta chains originate from one sample sequenced in a study of CD8 T cells in ankylosing spondylitis. MiXCR, run by TCRdb on the 5' RACE reads, gives a single entry per CDR3 protein. The data contain 200,000 to 300,000 distinct CDR3 sequences, 10% of them singletons. Sample: blood, either unsorted or a sorted T cell fraction (not recorded which). Receptor source: a male donor with ankylosing spondylitis or in good health (not recorded which).

The chain combines TRBV30 with TRBJ1-1; D not resolved. From germline, CDR1 is GTSNPN and CDR2 SVGIG (reference sequence). The CDR3 consists of 12 residues. Trimming removed 0 bases from V and 5 bases from J, with 7 bases in between. In DNA form, the CDR3 reads TGTGCCTGGAGTGTGCGAGAGACTGAAGCTTTCTTT. It encodes CAWSVRETEAFF.

This clonotype was detected only a few times. The chain employs TRBV7-2 and TRBJ2-1, with 10 bases lining up with TRBD2. The V and J ends lost 1 base and 8 bases, in that order; junction bases with no gene match: 8. The CDR3 spans 16 residues. The germline V gene encodes CDR1 SGHTA and CDR2 FQGNSA. CDR3 in DNA: TGTGCCAGCAGCTTAGGGGCTAGCGGGGGCCGGGATGAGCAGTTCTTC. Its translation: CASSLGASGGRDEQFF.

The J gene is TRBJ1-4, the V gene TRBV30; unclear D gene. The V end was cut by 2 bases, the J end by 11 bases, with 15 bases between. Germline values: CDR1 GTSNPN, CDR2 SVGIG (reference sequence). The CDR3 is made up of 13 amino acids. CDR3 sequence: CAWSNDEGSKLFF. In DNA form, the CDR3 reads TGTGCCTGGAGTAACGATGAGGGCTCTAAACTGTTTTTT.

This clonotype was observed many times. V is TRBV5-1 and J is TRBJ1-4, with D possibly matching TRBD1 (5 bases). This CDR3 has 15 amino acids. Trimming removed 5 bases at V and 3 bases at J, with 14 bases between. From germline, CDR1 is SGHRS and CDR2 YFSETQ. The chain's CDR3 is CASSFGTPANEKLFF. The CDR3, as DNA: TGCGCCAGCAGTTTCGGGACTCCCGCTAATGAAAAACTGTTTTTT.

This clonotype has a handful of counts. The CDR3 nucleotides are TGTGCCATCAGGGGCAGCGGGTCAAGCTCCTACAATGAGCAGTTCTTC. Protein: CAIRGSGSSSYNEQFF. V and J are TRBV10-3 and TRBJ2-1; D is possibly TRBD2 (6 bases). This CDR3 has 16 residues. Germline CDR1 ENHRY, CDR2 SYGVKD. V was shortened by 6 bases and J by 0 bases, with 15 bases between the two germline ends.

Ten or more counts support this clonotype. V gene TRBV27 combines with J gene TRBJ1-1; 8 bases agree with TRBD1. The CDR3 is 14 residues long. J lost 4 bases, V lost 5 bases, and 6 bases had no gene match. Per the germline V gene, CDR1 is MNHEY and CDR2 is SMNVEV (reference sequence). CDR3 in amino acids: CASSVVQGGTEAFF. In DNA, the CDR3 is TGTGCCAGCAGTGTAGTACAGGGGGGCACTGAAGCTTTCTTT.

This clonotype was recorded many times. The chain recombines TRBV29-1 with TRBJ2-1; 9 nucleotides line up with TRBD1. The CDR3 loop spans 16 amino acids. Germline values: CDR1 SQVTM, CDR2 ANQGSEA. The ends lost 6 bases at V and 7 bases at J; junction bases unmatched: 16. CDR3 nucleotide sequence: TGCAGCGTACACAGGCCGGGACAGGGAATGGTAAATGAGCAGTTCTTC. Protein sequence: CSVHRPGQGMVNEQFF.

This clonotype was recorded at least ten times. The genes are TRBV11-2 and TRBJ1-4, with D possibly being TRBD1 (5 bases). Germline loops: CDR1 SGHAT, CDR2 FQNNGV. CDR3 size: 16 residues. V lost 3 bases to trimming and J lost 2 bases, with 13 bases between them. The CDR3 is CASSFTQGVTNEKLFF. As DNA, the CDR3 is TGTGCCAGCAGCTTCACTCAGGGAGTGACTAATGAAAAACTGTTTTTT.

This clonotype occurred many times. The chain links TRBV5-6 to TRBJ1-5; D is unresolved. Germline V gene sequence: CDR1 SGHDT, CDR2 YYEEEE. Trimming left V 1 base short and J 0 bases short, with 8 bases between. CDR3 length: 15 residues. In DNA, the CDR3 is TGTGCCAGCAGCTTGAACAGTCTTAGCAATCAGCCCCAGCATTTT. Amino acid sequence: CASSLNSLSNQPQHF.

This clonotype was observed a handful of times. The rearrangement links TRBV10-2 to TRBJ2-5; D is perhaps TRBD1 (6 bases). The germline CDR1 and CDR2 sequences are WSHSY and SAAADI. The CDR3 loop spans 16 amino acids. Trimming cost V 4 bases and J 3 bases, with 18 bases left between them. CDR3 DNA sequence: TGCGCCAGCAGTGGTTCATTCGACAGGCTCGAAGAGACCCAGTACTTC. This codes for CASSGSFDRLEETQYF.

This clonotype was recorded many times. The gene calls are TRBV20-1 and TRBJ2-5; 9 bases are shared with TRBD1. V trimming: 5 bases; J trimming: 4 bases; junction bases outside the gene matches: 5. The CDR3 has 13 amino acids. Per germline, CDR1 DFQATT and CDR2 SNEGSKA (reference sequence). The CDR3 DNA reads TGCAGTGCTCCCCGGGACAGGGTAGAGACCCAGTACTTC. Translated, it gives CSAPRDRVETQYF.

This clonotype has at least ten counts. The rearrangement links TRBV12-3 or TRBV12-4 to TRBJ2-7, with D possibly TRBD1 on 5 matching bases. Trimming shortened V by 0 bases and J by 3 bases, and 12 bases separated the two germline ends. CDR3 length equals 15 residues. The CDR3 nucleotides read TGTGCCAGCAGTTTAGCGATGGTACAGGTCTACGAGCAGTACTTC. Encoded protein: CASSLAMVQVYEQYF.

At least ten counts were recorded for this clonotype. This rearrangement joins TRBV12-3 or TRBV12-4 to TRBJ2-1; TRBD1 or TRBD2 may be the D gene (5 bases each). The CDR3 has 14 amino acids. V gave up 10 bases and J gave up 7 bases, with 20 bases separating them. The CDR3 reads CATSSDSWGNEQFF. The CDR3 DNA sequence: TGTGCCACTTCTTCTGATTCGTGGGGGAATGAGCAGTTCTTC.

Ten or more counts support this clonotype. The chain uses TRBV6-6 and TRBJ1-2; D not resolved. V was shortened by 6 bases and J by 7 bases, with 15 bases between the two germline ends. This CDR3 contains 13 residues. The germline CDR1 and CDR2 sequences are MNHNY and SVGAGI (reference sequence). This CDR3 is CASSPGSAGGYTF. CDR3 nucleotide sequence: TGTGCCAGCAGCCCCGGGAGCGCAGGTGGCTACACCTTC.

The chain recombines TRBV5-1 with TRBJ2-7; no reliable D call. Germline V gene sequence: CDR1 SGHRS, CDR2 YFSETQ. Deletions cut 5 bases from V and 1 base from J, with 16 bases between. The CDR3 consists of 15 residues. This CDR3 is CASRGIAQDSYEQYF. The CDR3 nucleotides read TGCGCCAGCAGAGGGATAGCTCAGGATTCCTACGAGCAGTACTTC.

This clonotype showed up many times. V usage is TRBV6-1 and J usage is TRBJ2-5; TRBD1 matches 9 bases. CDR3 length: 14 amino acids. Germline assignment: CDR1 MNHNS and CDR2 SASEGT. The V and J ends lost 7 bases and 5 bases, in that order; junction bases with no gene match: 8. CDR3 in DNA: TGTGCCAGCAAGGCCGGGACAGGGTTCGAGACCCAGTACTTC. Translating it yields CASKAGTGFETQYF.

The table lists this clonotype with a few counts. The chain has TRBV11-2 and TRBJ1-1; no clear D gene. The V gene lost 2 bases and the J gene lost 2 bases, with 12 bases spanning the gap. Germline V gene data show CDR1 as SGHAT and CDR2 as FQNNGV. The CDR3 contains 15 residues. In DNA form, the CDR3 reads TGTGCCAGCAGCTTAAGTCAGGCCATCAACACTGAAGCTTTCTTT. Its protein is CASSLSQAINTEAFF.

The chain recombines TRBV29-1 with TRBJ1-2; no clear D. This CDR3 is built from 13 residues. The ends were cut back, 3 bases at V and 4 bases at J, with 12 bases in the middle. Germline V gene data show CDR1 as SQVTM and CDR2 as ANQGSEA. The CDR3 spells CSVDLVGLYGYTF. DNA of the CDR3: TGCAGCGTTGATCTAGTAGGACTCTATGGCTACACCTTC. The whole variable domain, filled in from reference TRBV29-1 and TRBJ1-2, reads SAVISQKPSRDICQRGTSLTIQCQVDSQVTMMFWYRQQPGQSLTLIATANQGSEATYESGFVIDKFPISRPNLTFSTLTVSNMSPEDSSIYLCSVDLVGLYGYTFGSGTRLTVV.

The V gene is TRBV11-2, the J gene TRBJ2-7; possibly TRBD1 for D (6 bases). CDR1 and CDR2 (germline): SGHAT, FQNNGV. The CDR3 is made up of 13 amino acids. The ends were cut back, 7 bases at V and 3 bases at J, with 13 bases in the middle. DNA for the CDR3: TGTGCCAGCAAGCGTACAGGGAGCTACGAGCAGTACTTC. As protein: CASKRTGSYEQYF.

This clonotype was observed many times. This chain connects TRBV5-1 to TRBJ1-1; D remains unclear. The CDR3 contains 15 residues. The V end lost 4 bases, the J end lost 1 base, and 14 bases lay between the germline ends. Germline assignment: CDR1 SGHRS and CDR2 YFSETQ. This chain's CDR3 is CASSLDGSPNTEAFF. The CDR3 region has the DNA TGCGCCAGCAGCCTGGACGGCTCTCCGAACACTGAAGCTTTCTTT.

This clonotype was found many times. V usage is TRBV27 and J usage is TRBJ2-1; 14 bases agree with TRBD2. Germline V gene data show CDR1 as MNHEY and CDR2 as SMNVEV (reference sequence). The CDR3 covers 15 residues. The V and J ends lost 4 bases and 6 bases, in that order; junction bases with no gene match: 2. The CDR3, as DNA: TGTGCCAGCAGTTCAGGGACTAGCGGGGGCAATGAGCAGTTCTTC. Amino acids: CASSSGTSGGNEQFF.

This clonotype has a single count. Likely a read error: the CDR3 ends without its conserved phenylalanine or tryptophan. The chain couples TRBV25-1 to TRBJ1-2, with D possibly matching TRBD1 (5 bases). CDR3 size: 16 residues. Germline CDR1 and CDR2: MGHDK and SYGVNS. The CDR3 DNA follows: TGTACCAGCAGTGAATCTCCAGGGAACATGGGGAGTGGCTACACCCTC. Translated, it gives CTSSESPGNMGSGYTL.

In this sample, this clonotype turned up many times. The V gene is TRBV29-1, the J gene TRBJ1-4; D may be TRBD1 (5 bases). The V end was cut by 5 bases, the J end by 13 bases, with 20 bases between. This CDR3 has 13 amino acids. Germline CDR1 and CDR2: SQVTM and ANQGSEA. CDR3 DNA: TGCAGCGTTATTGGACAAAAGGGCCAAGGACTGTTTTTT. This encodes CSVIGQKGQGLFF.

Only a few counts were recorded for this clonotype. The junction and the germline gene differ at one end; a read error may be behind it. This chain connects TRBV6-1 to TRBJ2-7; the D gene could be TRBD1 or TRBD2 (6 bases each). Germline V gene lookup returns CDR1 MNHNS and CDR2 SASEGT. CDR3 length: 14 residues. The CDR3 bases are TGTGCCAGCAGTGAAGGGCGGCGGAGGGAGACAGGATCCTTC. Translating it yields CASSEGRRRETGSF.

At least ten counts were recorded for this clonotype. The rearrangement links TRBV27 to TRBJ2-1; TRBD2 agrees at 8 bases. Losses at the gene ends were 10 bases for V and 13 bases for J; bases not matched to a gene: 21. Germline values: CDR1 MNHEY, CDR2 SMNVEV (reference sequence). This CDR3 comprises 15 residues. The chain's CDR3 is CAILIPGASGQFQFF. CDR3 in DNA: TGTGCCATCCTAATTCCAGGGGCTAGCGGGCAATTTCAGTTCTTC.

This clonotype was seen at least ten times. The chain couples TRBV28 to TRBJ2-7; a weak D match, TRBD2 (5 bases). The CDR3 is made up of 13 amino acids. Trimming pared 2 bases from V and 3 bases from J, leaving 8 bases between. Germline-derived CDR1 and CDR2 are MDHEN and SYDVKM. Here the CDR3 DNA reads TGTGCCAGCAGTTTACGGAGCGGCTACGAGCAGTACTTC. Protein product: CASSLRSGYEQYF.

This clonotype was observed many times. The chain combines TRBV2 with TRBJ2-2, with unresolved D. V lost 10 bases and J lost 7, with 10 bases in between. This CDR3 spans 11 amino acids. Germline assignment: CDR1 SNHLY and CDR2 FYNNEI. CDR3 amino acids: CATSQVGELFF. DNA for the CDR3: TGTGCCACCTCTCAGGTCGGGGAGCTGTTTTTT.

The chain carries TRBV18 and TRBJ2-1, with 16 bases fitting TRBD2. Germline-derived CDR1 and CDR2 are KGHSH and LQKENI. This CDR3 region has 18 residues. Losses at the gene ends were 3 bases for V and 0 bases for J; bases not matched to a gene: 2. The CDR3 reads CASSPGLAGGTSYNEQFF. In DNA form, the CDR3 reads TGTGCCAGCTCACCGGGACTAGCGGGAGGGACCTCCTACAATGAGCAGTTCTTC.

Ten or more counts support this clonotype. The chain combines TRBV4-1 with TRBJ2-3, with D tentatively TRBD2 (5 bases). The V gene's germline CDR1 is MGHRA and CDR2 YSYEKL. Deletions cut 4 bases from V and 5 bases from J, with 7 bases between. This CDR3 is built from 12 residues. CDR3 protein: CASSPRVDTQYF. CDR3 in DNA: TGCGCCAGCAGCCCGCGGGTAGATACGCAGTATTTT.

This clonotype came up many times. CDR3 bases: TGTGCCAGCAGCTTTATGCAGAACGAAGCTTTCTTT. This sequence encodes CASSFMQNEAFF. The V gene is TRBV7-2, the J gene TRBJ1-1; D ambiguous. Looked up from germline, CDR1 is SGHTA and CDR2 is FQGNSA. This CDR3 is built from 12 residues. V dropped 3 bases and J dropped 8 bases, with 10 bases sitting between them.

This clonotype has ten or more counts. The chain combines TRBV29-1 with TRBJ1-3; D is unresolved. The CDR3 is 11 residues long. Per germline, CDR1 SQVTM and CDR2 ANQGSEA. Trimming removed 6 bases from V and 4 bases from J, with 7 bases in between. This CDR3 reads CSVQDGNTIYF. The CDR3 nucleotides are TGCAGCGTGCAGGACGGAAACACCATATATTTT.